This T cell receptor (beta chain) was sequenced for a study of early T cells in non-severe SARS-CoV-2 infection. This clonotype was found many times. The protocol attached unique molecular identifiers to individual cDNA molecules. MiXCR, run by TCRdb on the 5' RACE reads, gives a single entry per CDR3 protein. The sample records about 72,000 distinct CDR3 sequences, less than 9.5% being singletons. V was cut by 6 bases and J by 5 bases, with 13 bases left in between. The CDR3 totals 12 residues. CDR1 and CDR2 from the germline V gene are DFQATT and SNEGSKA (reference sequence). The chain joins TRBV20-1 to TRBJ2-5; possibly TRBD2 for D (5 bases). Material for sequencing was whole blood. The TCR comes from an adult who was a healthcare worker with PCR-confirmed SARS-CoV-2 infection or an uninfected control (not recorded which). CDR3 sequence reads: CSARPAAETQYF. CDR3 DNA: TGCAGTGCCCGCCCAGCGGCCGAGACCCAGTACTTC.